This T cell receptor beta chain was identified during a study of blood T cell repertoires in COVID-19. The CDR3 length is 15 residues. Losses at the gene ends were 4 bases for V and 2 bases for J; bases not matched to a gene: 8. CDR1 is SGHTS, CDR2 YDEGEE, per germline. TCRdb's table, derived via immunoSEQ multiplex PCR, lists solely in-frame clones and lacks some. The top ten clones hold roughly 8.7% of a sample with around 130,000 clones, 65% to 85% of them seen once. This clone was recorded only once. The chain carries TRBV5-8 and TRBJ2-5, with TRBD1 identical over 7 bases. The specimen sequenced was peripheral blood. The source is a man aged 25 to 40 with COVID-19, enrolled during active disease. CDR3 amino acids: CASSPTGQYQETQYF. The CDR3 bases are TGTGCCAGCAGCCCTACGGGACAGTATCAAGAGACCCAGTACTTC.